The T cell receptor (beta chain) described here comes from a study of PD-L1 blockade in urothelial cancer. In the study overall: Atezolizumab 1,200 mg was given intravenously every 3 weeks, starting 2014. Blood-derived samples held a median about 150,000 T cells.

After removal of 3 bases from V and 4 bases from J, the junction contained 2 bases not matched to a gene. Germline CDR1 LGHNA, CDR2 YNFKEQ. This CDR3 has 15 amino acids. Sample time point: pretreatment peripheral blood. Pretreatment sampling and on-treatment sampling together yielded between 1 and 8 samples for each patient. Synthetically made TCR analog templates were put into each PCR as spikes. Libraries were prepared by immunoSEQ multiplex PCR; TCRdb keeps only in-frame clonotypes and omits some of them. The profile shows about 72,000 clones, approximately 84% of them singletons. V gene TRBV4-2 combines with J gene TRBJ2-1; 11 bases agree with TRBD2. Here the sequenced sample was PBMCs, taken around atezolizumab (anti-PD-L1) treatment. The source of this sequence is a man between 60 and 75 years old with urothelial cancer. The CDR3 nucleotides are TGTGCCAGCAGCCAGACTAGCGGGGCATACAATGAGCAGTTCTTC. Translating it yields CASSQTSGAYNEQFF.